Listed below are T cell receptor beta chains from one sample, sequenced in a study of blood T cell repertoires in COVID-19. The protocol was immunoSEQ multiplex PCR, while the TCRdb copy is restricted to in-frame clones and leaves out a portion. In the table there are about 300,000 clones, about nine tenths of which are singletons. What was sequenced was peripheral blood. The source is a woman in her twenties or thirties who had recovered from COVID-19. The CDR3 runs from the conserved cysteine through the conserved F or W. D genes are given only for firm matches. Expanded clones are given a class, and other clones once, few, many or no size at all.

CASSSGTGIEQYF TGTGCCAGCAGTTCCGGGACAGGGATCGAGCAGTACTTC TRBV5-6 TRBD1 TRBJ2-7 -
CASRGTGGPRNTIYF TGTGCCAGCAGAGGAACAGGGGGCCCGAGAAACACCATATATTTT TRBV2 TRBD1 TRBJ1-3 -
CAIRDNQNTDTQYF TGTGCCATCCGGGACAACCAGAACACAGATACGCAGTATTTT TRBV10-3 - TRBJ2-3 few
CASSLETVYSNQPQHF TGTGCCAGCAGCTTAGAAACGGTTTATAGCAATCAGCCCCAGCATTTT TRBV7-2 - TRBJ1-5 -
CASSIARDNEQFF TGTGCCAGTAGTATAGCCAGGGACAATGAGCAGTTCTTC TRBV19 - TRBJ2-1 -
CSVETPTSPMGYTF TGCAGCGTCGAGACCCCGACATCGCCTATGGGCTACACCTTC TRBV29-1 - TRBJ1-2 -
CASRLALRPDTQYF TGTGCCAGCAGACTAGCCCTTCGGCCGGATACGCAGTATTTT TRBV6-5 - TRBJ2-3 -
CASSHGTGEDQPQHF TGTGCCAGCAGCCACGGGACAGGGGAGGATCAGCCCCAGCATTTT TRBV3-1/TRBV3-2 TRBD1 TRBJ1-5 -
CASSLRTSGASNTGELFF TGTGCCAGCAGCCTCCGGACTAGCGGGGCCTCGAACACCGGGGAGCTGTTTTTT TRBV27 TRBD2 TRBJ2-2 -
CASSPRPGLSYEQYF TGTGCCAGCTCACCGCGTCCAGGGCTCTCCTACGAGCAGTACTTC TRBV18 - TRBJ2-7 -
CASSGTGGFEQYF TGTGCCAGCAGCGGGACAGGGGGCTTCGAGCAGTACTTC TRBV9 TRBD1 TRBJ2-7 once
CASSVEAGVHGYTF TGTGCCAGCAGTGTGGAGGCAGGGGTTCATGGCTACACCTTC TRBV2 - TRBJ1-2 once
CATSVRDRGSDTQYF TGTGCCACCAGTGTCCGGGACAGGGGATCAGATACGCAGTATTTT TRBV24-1 TRBD1 TRBJ2-3 -
CASSQFDKAMNTEAFF TGTGCCAGCAGTCAGTTTGACAAAGCAATGAACACTGAAGCTTTCTTT TRBV28 - TRBJ1-1 -
CASSRTENEKLFF TGCGCCAGCAGCCGGACAGAGAATGAAAAACTGTTTTTT TRBV5-1 - TRBJ1-4 -
CATSRDLRGQGGRGTEAFF TGTGCCACCAGCAGAGATCTTCGGGGACAGGGGGGTCGAGGCACTGAAGCTTTCTTT TRBV15 TRBD1 TRBJ1-1 -
CASSEQLTRGNEQFF TGTGCCAGCAGTGAACAGCTAACACGGGGCAATGAGCAGTTCTTC TRBV6-1 - TRBJ2-1 -
CSASRLAGHDEQYF TGCAGTGCTAGTAGGCTAGCGGGGCATGACGAGCAGTACTTC TRBV20-1 TRBD2 TRBJ2-7 once
CASSLFRDTGSQETQYF TGTGCCAGCAGTTTATTCCGGGATACAGGGAGTCAAGAGACCCAGTACTTC TRBV27 - TRBJ2-5 -
CASSPHSGVSNEQFF TGTGCCAGCAGCCCCCATTCGGGGGTGAGCAATGAGCAGTTCTTC TRBV9 - TRBJ2-1 -
CASSYSKGHSRSGQPQHF TGTGCCAGCAGTTACTCGAAAGGCCACTCCCGATCGGGACAGCCCCAGCATTTT TRBV6-2/TRBV6-3 - TRBJ1-5 -
CASSRTSGGDEQFF TGCGCCAGCAGCCGGACTAGCGGGGGAGATGAGCAGTTCTTC TRBV5-1 TRBD2 TRBJ2-1 -
CASSAGLGGGTGELFF TGTGCCAGCAGCGCAGGCCTCGGGGGAGGCACCGGGGAGCTGTTTTTT TRBV9 - TRBJ2-2 -
CASRTSGLNTGELFF TGTGCCAGTCGGACTAGCGGGCTTAACACCGGGGAGCTGTTTTTT TRBV19 TRBD2 TRBJ2-2 -
CASQDTFDGYTF TGTGCCAGCCAGGACACTTTCGATGGCTACACCTTC TRBV6-5 - TRBJ1-2 -
CASRGYGGGNPEAFF TGTGCCAGCAGAGGGTACGGTGGGGGCAATCCTGAAGCTTTCTTT TRBV7-9 - TRBJ1-1 -
CASSSLSYEQYF TGTGCCAGCAGTTCCTTATCCTACGAGCAGTACTTC TRBV27 - TRBJ2-7 -
CASSERGLGNGELFF TGTGCCAGCAGTGAGCGGGGACTTGGAAACGGGGAGCTGTTTTTT TRBV2 - TRBJ2-2 -
CATSGGTSGGDQETQYF TGTGCCACCAGCGGCGGGACTAGCGGGGGTGATCAAGAGACCCAGTACTTC TRBV15 TRBD2 TRBJ2-5 once
CATSRDRANEKLFF TGTGCCACCAGCAGGGACAGGGCTAATGAAAAACTGTTTTTT TRBV15 TRBD1 TRBJ1-4 once
CAWSGTRNGYTF TGTGCCTGGAGCGGGACAAGGAATGGCTACACCTTC TRBV30 - TRBJ1-2 -
CATSPRASSYNEQFF TGTGCCACCAGCCCCCGCGCGAGCTCCTACAATGAGCAGTTCTTC TRBV15 - TRBJ2-1 -
CAWRLAGGTDTQYF TGTGCCTGGAGGCTAGCGGGGGGCACAGATACGCAGTATTTT TRBV30 TRBD2 TRBJ2-3 -
CASSIGTEYNEQFF TGTGCCAGTAGTATAGGGACAGAGTACAATGAGCAGTTCTTC TRBV19 - TRBJ2-1 -
CASSKRTGLNTEAFF TGTGCCAGCAGTAAAAGGACAGGCTTGAACACTGAAGCTTTCTTT TRBV27 TRBD1 TRBJ1-1 many
CASSHAGQNSGNTIYF TGCGCCAGCAGCCACGCGGGACAGAATTCTGGAAACACCATATATTTT TRBV5-1 TRBD1 TRBJ1-3 -
CASSAAGAVQPQHF TGTGCCAGCAGTGCTGCGGGGGCGGTTCAGCCCCAGCATTTT TRBV2 - TRBJ1-5 -
CATRDIPGELFF TGTGCCACCAGGGACATTCCCGGGGAGCTGTTTTTT TRBV24-1 - TRBJ2-2 -
CATSDPSGGGNYNEQFF TGTGCCACCAGTGATCCTAGCGGGGGGGGAAACTACAATGAGCAGTTCTTC TRBV24-1 TRBD2 TRBJ2-1 -
CASSPFQQGAGYNEQFF TGCGCCAGCAGCCCTTTTCAACAGGGGGCAGGCTACAATGAGCAGTTCTTC TRBV5-1 TRBD1 TRBJ2-1 -
CASSVRQGNYGYTF TGCGCCAGCAGCGTACGACAGGGAAACTATGGCTACACCTTC TRBV4-1 TRBD1 TRBJ1-2 -
CASTNAGSGELFF TGTGCCAGCACTAACGCGGGGTCCGGGGAGCTGTTTTTT TRBV6-5 - TRBJ2-2 -
CASSVRGQETQYF TGTGCCAGCAGCGTCCGGGGCCAAGAGACCCAGTACTTC TRBV5-5 - TRBJ2-5 -
CASSEGRGISNQPQHF TGTGCCAGCAGTGAGGGCCGGGGGATTAGCAATCAGCCCCAGCATTTT TRBV2 - TRBJ1-5 -
CASSSRDRSETQYF TGTGCCAGCAGCTCGCGGGACAGGTCAGAGACCCAGTACTTC TRBV7-2 TRBD1 TRBJ2-5 once
CASKLAGGDTQYF TGTGCCAGCAAGCTAGCGGGGGGTGATACGCAGTATTTT TRBV28 TRBD2 TRBJ2-3 once
CASSLVWDSGGLSSYEQYF TGTGCCAGCAGCTTAGTTTGGGATAGCGGGGGTCTAAGCTCCTACGAGCAGTACTTC TRBV7-2 TRBD2 TRBJ2-7 -
CASSHPGTGALPGYEQYF TGTGCCAGCAGCCACCCCGGGACAGGGGCGCTACCCGGATACGAGCAGTACTTC TRBV7-9 TRBD1 TRBJ2-7 -
CASSLGDRVNTEAFF TGCGCCAGCAGCTTGGGGGACAGGGTGAACACTGAAGCTTTCTTT TRBV5-1 TRBD1 TRBJ1-1 -
CAWSVRLATDTQYF TGTGCCTGGAGTGTACGCCTAGCGACAGATACGCAGTATTTT TRBV30 - TRBJ2-3 -
CASSSTGGAEGLEAFF TGCGCCAGCAGCTCCACAGGGGGCGCGGAGGGCCTTGAAGCTTTCTTT TRBV5-1 TRBD1 TRBJ1-1 -
CASSLLQPVGQPQHF TGTGCCAGCAGTTTATTACAGCCCGTTGGACAGCCCCAGCATTTT TRBV28 - TRBJ1-5 -
CATSDPGTGGDNEQFF TGTGCCACCAGTGATCCCGGGACAGGGGGGGACAATGAGCAGTTCTTC TRBV24-1 TRBD1 TRBJ2-1 -
CASTTLVGSGGVRFF TGTGCCAGTACCACCCTTGTAGGTAGCGGGGGGGTTAGGTTCTTC TRBV19 TRBD2 TRBJ2-1 -
CASSFQDLLTDTQYF TGTGCCAGCAGCTTTCAGGATTTGCTGACAGATACGCAGTATTTT TRBV11-2 - TRBJ2-3 -
CASSINSYGYTF TGTGCCAGCAGTATAAACAGCTATGGCTACACCTTC TRBV28 - TRBJ1-2 -
CASSPGRNNEQFF TGTGCCAGCAGTCCTGGCAGAAACAATGAGCAGTTCTTC TRBV11-3 - TRBJ2-1 -